These 25 T cell receptor beta chains were sequenced from one sample in a study of blood T cells in healthy people across ages (dated by TCRdb to the mid-2010s). The method was 5' RACE. The instrument was an Illumina HiSeq 2500. The second PCR ran for about 7 to 11 cycles and used a J-beta primer mix along with a sample-barcoded 5' primer. The public reads were reanalyzed by TCRdb: fastp trimming at Q25, MiXCR alignment, in-frame beta chains only. Each CDR3 protein appears once, grouped with its most common genes and DNA. This sample has about 1,400,000 distinct CDR3 sequences in its table, and 42% of those were observed once. Around 8% of the sample is taken by the ten largest. Sample: blood. The source is a woman between 18 and 30 years old in good health.

This chain links TRBV5-5 with TRBJ1-1; D perhaps matches TRBD1 (5 bases). The CDR3 extends over 15 amino acids. The V end lost 4 bases, the J end lost 0 bases, and 13 bases lay between the germline ends. The V gene's germline CDR1 is SGHKS and CDR2 YYEKEE (reference sequence). As DNA, the CDR3 is TGTGCCAGCAGCCCCCGGGACCGATTGAACACTGAAGCTTTCTTT. Translating it yields CASSPRDRLNTEAFF.

There are a few counts of this clonotype. The chain links TRBV27 to TRBJ2-1; TRBD1 aligns across 9 bases. This CDR3 comprises 16 residues. V was pared by 3 bases and J by 3 bases, with 6 bases of the junction left unmatched. Germline loops: CDR1 MNHEY, CDR2 SMNVEV (reference sequence). CDR3 in amino acids: CASSLGRDRDYNEQFF. Here the CDR3 DNA reads TGTGCCAGCAGTTTGGGCCGGGACAGGGACTACAATGAGCAGTTCTTC.

The table lists this clonotype with a few counts. The genes are TRBV27 and TRBJ2-6, with 8 bases identical to TRBD1. The J segment lost 0 bases and the V segment lost 5 bases, leaving 9 bases of the junction unmatched. The CDR3 is made up of 18 amino acids. Per germline, CDR1 MNHEY and CDR2 SMNVEV (reference sequence). Here the CDR3 DNA reads TGTGCCAGCAGTCCACAAGCCGGGACAGGCTCTGGGGCCAACGTCCTGACTTTC. This sequence encodes CASSPQAGTGSGANVLTF.

This clonotype was seen only once. The J gene is TRBJ1-2, the V gene TRBV6-5; D remains ambiguous. CDR3 size: 13 residues. The germline V and J ends were trimmed by 2 bases and 2 bases, with 6 bases remaining between them. CDR1 and CDR2 from the germline V gene are MNHEY and SVGAGI. The CDR3 DNA follows: TGTGCCAGCAGTTACGGGCCAAACTATGGCTACACCTTC. Residues: CASSYGPNYGYTF.

The chain is built from TRBV14 and TRBJ1-1; D is ambiguous. V was pared by 4 bases and J by 9 bases, with 12 bases between. CDR1 is SGHDN, CDR2 FVKESK, per germline. The CDR3 is made up of 12 amino acids. The CDR3, as DNA: TGTGCCAGCAGCCCCACCCTACTTCAAGCTTTCTTT. It yields the protein CASSPTLLQAFF.

The rearrangement joins TRBV7-2 to TRBJ1-2; 11 positions agree with TRBD1. The CDR3 has 15 amino acids. The germline V gene encodes CDR1 SGHTA and CDR2 FQGNSA. V shed 5 bases, J shed 3 bases, and the junction held 5 bases outside the gene matches. The DNA for the CDR3 is TGTGCCAGCAGCAGATGGGACAGGGGGTACTATGGCTACACCTTC. As protein: CASSRWDRGYYGYTF.

The chain employs TRBV5-6 and TRBJ2-3; 9 bases map to TRBD2. J gave up 5 bases and V 4 bases, and 5 bases lay outside the gene matches. Germline V gene data show CDR1 as SGHDT and CDR2 as YYEEEE. The CDR3 has 14 residues. CDR3 protein: CASSLWTSVDTQYF. The CDR3 DNA reads as TGTGCCAGCAGCCTGTGGACTAGCGTAGATACGCAGTATTTT.

This clonotype was recorded many times. J is TRBJ2-5 and V is TRBV20-1, with TRBD1 identical over 7 bases. The CDR3 is 13 residues long. After removal of 5 bases from V and 2 bases from J, the junction contained 5 bases not matched to a gene. Per the germline V gene, CDR1 is DFQATT and CDR2 is SNEGSKA (reference sequence). Written as DNA, the CDR3 is TGCAGTGCTGTCCGACAGGGACAAGAGACCCAGTACTTC. This sequence encodes CSAVRQGQETQYF.

This clonotype showed up just a few times. V usage is TRBV2 and J usage is TRBJ1-3; no definite D call. CDR3 length equals 13 residues. The germline CDR1 and CDR2 sequences are SNHLY and FYNNEI. V gave up 7 bases and J gave up 4 bases, with 11 bases separating them. CDR3 loop: CASTWSIGNTIYF. The CDR3 coding sequence is TGTGCCAGCACCTGGAGTATAGGAAACACCATATATTTT.

The chain recombines TRBV10-3 with TRBJ1-2; 7 bases fit TRBD1. V lost 8 bases to trimming and J lost 4 bases; unmatched junction nucleotides: 13. Germline V gene lookup returns CDR1 ENHRY and CDR2 SYGVKD. This CDR3 is built from 15 residues. CDR3 sequence reads: CAIGRTGEGAYGYTF. In DNA, the CDR3 is TGTGCCATCGGGAGGACAGGCGAAGGGGCCTATGGCTACACCTTC.

This chain joins TRBV30 and TRBJ2-3; 7 positions match TRBD2. CDR1 GTSNPN and CDR2 SVGIG come from the germline V gene (reference sequence). The CDR3 is made up of 14 amino acids. The junction had 8 bases not matched to a gene; V was cut back by 4 bases and J by 4 bases. The CDR3 loop is CAWNGGRGADTQYF. The CDR3 DNA sequence: TGTGCCTGGAACGGCGGGAGAGGAGCAGATACGCAGTATTTT.

V gene TRBV5-1 combines with J gene TRBJ1-1; a weak D match, TRBD1 (5 bases). Per germline, CDR1 SGHRS and CDR2 YFSETQ. The V and J ends lost 3 bases and 1 base respectively, with 16 bases between them. This CDR3 comprises 16 residues. CDR3 sequence reads: CASSSTNRQRNTEAFF. Written as DNA, the CDR3 is TGCGCCAGCAGCTCGACAAACCGACAGAGGAACACTGAAGCTTTCTTT.

This rearrangement joins TRBV7-2 to TRBJ2-5; D is unresolved. Trimming shortened V by 1 base and J by 11 bases, and 20 bases separated the two germline ends. This CDR3 region has 15 residues. In germline, CDR1 is SGHTA, CDR2 FQGNSA. In nucleotides, the CDR3 is TGTGCCAGCAGCTTAGTGATGGACGCTTACAATGAGCAGTACTTC. Amino acids: CASSLVMDAYNEQYF.

Details on this clonotype: The junction shows a germline mismatch at one end, possibly a read error. The chain is built from TRBV7-2 and TRBJ1-2; D is unresolved. The CDR3 is 14 residues long. CDR1 and CDR2 from the germline V gene are SGHTA and FQGNSA. The CDR3 nucleotides are TGTGCCAGCAGACAAACGAAGGGAGACCACGGCTACAACTTC. This sequence encodes CASRQTKGDHGYNF.

The rearrangement joins TRBV5-1 to TRBJ1-6, with no clear D. The CDR3 extends over 19 amino acids. The ends were cut back, 3 bases at V and 0 bases at J, with 19 bases in the middle. CDR1 and CDR2 (germline): SGHRS, YFSETQ. The CDR3 reads CASSSGFAVPSSYNSPLHF. In DNA form, the CDR3 reads TGCGCCAGCAGCTCTGGATTTGCCGTGCCGAGCTCCTATAATTCACCCCTCCACTTT.

This sequence joins TRBV12-3 or TRBV12-4 and TRBJ2-5; 12 nucleotides line up with TRBD2. CDR3 length: 17 residues. The ends lost 3 bases at V and 5 bases at J; junction bases unmatched: 10. The CDR3: CASSFAALAGGTETQYF. CDR3 in DNA: TGTGCCAGCAGTTTCGCTGCCCTAGCGGGAGGGACGGAGACCCAGTACTTC.

The genes are TRBV5-1 and TRBJ1-5, with D perhaps matching TRBD1 (5 bases). Germline assignment: CDR1 SGHRS and CDR2 YFSETQ. This CDR3 is built from 12 residues. V was clipped by 2 bases and J by 8 bases, with 8 bases between them. This chain's CDR3 is CASSFGTKPQHF. The CDR3 DNA sequence: TGCGCCAGCAGCTTTGGGACCAAGCCCCAGCATTTT.

CDR3 region: CASSPGSELGTDTQYF. Here the CDR3 DNA reads TGTGCCAGCAGCCCAGGTAGCGAATTGGGCACAGATACGCAGTATTTT. The chain has TRBV12-3 or TRBV12-4 and TRBJ2-3, with D perhaps matching TRBD2 (5 bases). Between the trimmed V and J ends, which lost 6 bases and 1 base, there was a span of 17 bases. The CDR3 has 16 amino acids.

This clonotype appeared a few times. This sequence joins TRBV6-5 and TRBJ2-5; TRBD1 might be the D (5 bases). V was cut by 4 bases and J by 5 bases, with 17 bases left in between. Germline lookup yields CDR1 MNHEY and CDR2 SVGAGI. CDR3 length: 15 amino acids. CDR3 sequence: CASSSLRQGSETQYF. The CDR3 nucleotides read TGTGCCAGCAGTTCACTCCGCCAGGGATCGGAGACCCAGTACTTC.

This chain uses TRBV6-5 with TRBJ2-4; TRBD1 matches 7 bases. The J call may be mistaken, given a closer DNA end match to TRBJ2-7. The length of the CDR3 is 15 residues. Germline V gene lookup returns CDR1 MNHEY and CDR2 SVGAGI. The CDR3, as DNA: TGTGCCAGCAGTTACTCGGGACAGAGGAACTACGAGCAGTACTTC. Its protein product is CASSYSGQRNYEQYF.

This clonotype is a singleton in its sample. The chain links TRBV7-2 to TRBJ2-5; 10 nucleotides line up with TRBD2. The better agreement between TRBJ2-7 and the DNA end casts doubt on the J call. This CDR3 region has 15 residues. CDR1 is SGHTA, CDR2 FQGNSA, per germline. The DNA of the CDR3 is TGTGCCAGCAGCTTACTGGCTAGCGGGGGCTACGAGCAGTACTTC. Translating it yields CASSLLASGGYEQYF.

The chain links TRBV28 to TRBJ1-1, with 7 bases aligning to TRBD1. Germline assignment: CDR1 MDHEN and CDR2 SYDVKM. The CDR3 runs to 12 residues. Trimming cost V 5 bases and J 8 bases; bases outside gene matches: 5. The CDR3 spells CASSQTGLEAFF. CDR3 DNA: TGTGCCAGCAGTCAGACAGGGCTGGAAGCTTTCTTT. Supplemented by reference TRBV28 and TRBJ1-1, the full variable domain reads DVKVTQSSRYLVKRTGEKVFLECVQDMDHENMFWYRQDPGLGLRLIYFSYDVKMKEKGDIPEGYSVSREKKERFSLILESASTNQTSMYLCASSQTGLEAFFGQGTRLTVV.

This clonotype was seen a handful of times. The chain has TRBV6-1 and TRBJ1-1; unclear D gene. In germline, CDR1 is MNHNS, CDR2 SASEGT. There are 13 residues in the CDR3. The ends were cut back, 0 bases at V and 5 bases at J, with 7 bases in the middle. Here the CDR3 DNA reads TGTGCCAGCAGTGAAGCACCGGGGACTGAAGCTTTCTTT. Translation gives CASSEAPGTEAFF.

This sequence joins TRBV6-5 and TRBJ1-2, with 7 bases identical to TRBD1. Germline CDR1 is MNHEY and CDR2 is SVGAGI. Trimming removed 6 bases from V and 4 bases from J; junction bases left unmatched: 14. The length of the CDR3 is 16 residues. The CDR3 here is CASSKRDREVGYGYTF. CDR3 bases: TGTGCCAGCAGCAAACGCGACAGGGAGGTTGGCTATGGCTACACCTTC.

The rearrangement joins TRBV7-2 to TRBJ2-1, with D uncertain. CDR3 size: 12 residues. CDR1 is SGHTA, CDR2 FQGNSA, per germline. The V end lost 1 base, the J end lost 8 bases, and 6 bases lay between the germline ends. CDR3 sequence: CASSLDVDEQFF. DNA for the CDR3: TGTGCCAGCAGCTTAGATGTCGATGAGCAGTTCTTC.